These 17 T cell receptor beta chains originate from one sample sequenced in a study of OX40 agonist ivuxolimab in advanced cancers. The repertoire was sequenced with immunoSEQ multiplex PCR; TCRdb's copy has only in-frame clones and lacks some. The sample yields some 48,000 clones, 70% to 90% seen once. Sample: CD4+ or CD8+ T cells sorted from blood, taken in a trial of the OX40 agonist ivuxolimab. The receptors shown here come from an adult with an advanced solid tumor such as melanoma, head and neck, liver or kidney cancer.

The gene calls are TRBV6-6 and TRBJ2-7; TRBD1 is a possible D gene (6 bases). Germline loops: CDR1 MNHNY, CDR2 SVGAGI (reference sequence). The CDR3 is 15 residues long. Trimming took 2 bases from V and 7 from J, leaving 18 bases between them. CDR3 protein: CASSYTQGGSREQYF. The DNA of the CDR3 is TGTGCCAGCAGTTACACACAGGGCGGTTCGAGGGAGCAGTACTTC.

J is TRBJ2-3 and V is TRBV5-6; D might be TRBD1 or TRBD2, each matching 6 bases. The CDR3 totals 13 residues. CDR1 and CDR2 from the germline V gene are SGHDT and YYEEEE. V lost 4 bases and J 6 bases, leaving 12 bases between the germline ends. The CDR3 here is CASSRGVGDTQYF. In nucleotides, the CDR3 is TGTGCCAGCAGCAGGGGGGTAGGGGATACGCAGTATTTT.

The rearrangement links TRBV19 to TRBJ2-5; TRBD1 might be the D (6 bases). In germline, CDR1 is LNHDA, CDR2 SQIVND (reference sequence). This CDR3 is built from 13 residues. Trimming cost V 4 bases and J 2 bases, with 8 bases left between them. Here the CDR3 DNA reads TGTGCCAGTAGTACCGGACAGCAAGAGACCCAGTACTTC. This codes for CASSTGQQETQYF.

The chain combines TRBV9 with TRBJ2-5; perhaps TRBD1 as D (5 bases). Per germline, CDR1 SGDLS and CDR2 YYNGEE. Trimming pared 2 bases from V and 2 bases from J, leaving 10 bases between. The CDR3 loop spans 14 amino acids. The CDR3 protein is CASSVGHGQETQYF. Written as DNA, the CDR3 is TGTGCCAGCAGCGTTGGACACGGGCAAGAGACCCAGTACTTC.

The CDR3 DNA reads TGTGCCAGCAGTGAACTTTGGACTAGTCCTGAGCAGTTCTTC. Protein: CASSELWTSPEQFF. The V and J genes are TRBV2 and TRBJ2-1; 7 nucleotides align to TRBD2. Germline V gene data show CDR1 as SNHLY and CDR2 as FYNNEI. V was pared by 2 bases and J by 9 bases, with 7 bases of the junction left unmatched. The CDR3 has 14 residues.

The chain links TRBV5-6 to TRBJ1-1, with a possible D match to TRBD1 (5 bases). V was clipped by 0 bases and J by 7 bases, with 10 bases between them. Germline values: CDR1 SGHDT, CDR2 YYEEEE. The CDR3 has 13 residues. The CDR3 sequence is CASSLVLGVEAFF. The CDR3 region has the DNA TGTGCCAGCAGCTTGGTGCTAGGGGTTGAAGCTTTCTTT.

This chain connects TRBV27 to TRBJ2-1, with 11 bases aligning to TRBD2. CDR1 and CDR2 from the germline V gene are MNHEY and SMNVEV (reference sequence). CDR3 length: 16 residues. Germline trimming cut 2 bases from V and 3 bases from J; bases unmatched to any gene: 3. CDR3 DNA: TGTGCCAGCAGTTTAGGGCTAGCGGGGGGCTACAATGAGCAGTTCTTC. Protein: CASSLGLAGGYNEQFF.

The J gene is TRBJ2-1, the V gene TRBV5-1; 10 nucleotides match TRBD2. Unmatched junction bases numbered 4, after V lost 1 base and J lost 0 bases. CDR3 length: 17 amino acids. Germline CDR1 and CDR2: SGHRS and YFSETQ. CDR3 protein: CASSLSTSGISYNEQFF. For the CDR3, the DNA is TGCGCCAGCAGCTTGTCTACTAGCGGGATCTCCTACAATGAGCAGTTCTTC.

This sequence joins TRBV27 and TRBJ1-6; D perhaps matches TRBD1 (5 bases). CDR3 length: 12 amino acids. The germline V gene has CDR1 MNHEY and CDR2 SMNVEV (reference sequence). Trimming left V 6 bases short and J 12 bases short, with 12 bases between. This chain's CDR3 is CASSSPGLPLHF. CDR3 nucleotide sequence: TGTGCCAGCAGCTCCCCGGGGCTACCCCTCCACTTT.

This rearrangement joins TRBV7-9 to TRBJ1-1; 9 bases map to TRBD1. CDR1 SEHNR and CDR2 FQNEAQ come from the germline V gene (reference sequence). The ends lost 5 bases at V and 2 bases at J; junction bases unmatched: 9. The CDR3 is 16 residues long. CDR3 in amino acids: CASSEDRGGYNTEAFF. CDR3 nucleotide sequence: TGTGCCAGCAGCGAGGACAGGGGTGGCTACAACACTGAAGCTTTCTTT.

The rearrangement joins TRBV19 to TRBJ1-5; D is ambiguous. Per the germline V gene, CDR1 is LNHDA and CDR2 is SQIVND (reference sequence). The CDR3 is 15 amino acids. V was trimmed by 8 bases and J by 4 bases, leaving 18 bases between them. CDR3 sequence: CASSPDGSKNQPQHF. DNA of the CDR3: TGTGCCAGTTCACCGGACGGTTCGAAGAATCAGCCCCAGCATTTT.

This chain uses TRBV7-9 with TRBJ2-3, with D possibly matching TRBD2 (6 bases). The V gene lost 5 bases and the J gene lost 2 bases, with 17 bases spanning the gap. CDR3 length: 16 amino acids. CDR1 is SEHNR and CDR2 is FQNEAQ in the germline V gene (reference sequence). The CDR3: CASSPLAPPITDTQYF. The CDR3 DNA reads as TGTGCCAGCAGCCCCCTAGCGCCTCCGATCACAGATACGCAGTATTTT.

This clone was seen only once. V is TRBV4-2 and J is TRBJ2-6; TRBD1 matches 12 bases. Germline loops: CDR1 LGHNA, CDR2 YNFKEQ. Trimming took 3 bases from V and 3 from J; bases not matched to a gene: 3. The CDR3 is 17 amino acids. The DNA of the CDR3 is TGTGCCAGCAGCCAGGGACAGGGGGCAGGTGGGGCCAACGTCCTGACTTTC. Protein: CASSQGQGAGGANVLTF.

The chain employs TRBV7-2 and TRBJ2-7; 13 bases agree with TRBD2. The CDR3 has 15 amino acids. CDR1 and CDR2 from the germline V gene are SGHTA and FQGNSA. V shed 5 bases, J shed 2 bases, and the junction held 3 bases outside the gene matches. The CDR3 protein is CASSIGTSGTYEQYF. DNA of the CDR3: TGTGCCAGCAGCATTGGGACTAGCGGGACCTACGAGCAGTACTTC. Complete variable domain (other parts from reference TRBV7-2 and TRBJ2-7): GAGVSQSPSNKVTEKGKDVELRCDPISGHTALYWYRQSLGQGLEFLIYFQGNSAPDKSGLPSDRFSAERTGGSVSTLTIQRTQQEDSAVYLCASSIGTSGTYEQYFGPGTRLTVT.

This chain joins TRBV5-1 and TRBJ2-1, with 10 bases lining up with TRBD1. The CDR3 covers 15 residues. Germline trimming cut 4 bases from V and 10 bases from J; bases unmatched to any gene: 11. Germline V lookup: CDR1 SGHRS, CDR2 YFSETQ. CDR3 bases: TGCGCCAGCAGCCCGCAGGGACAGGGGTATGTGGAGCAGTTCTTC. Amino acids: CASSPQGQGYVEQFF.

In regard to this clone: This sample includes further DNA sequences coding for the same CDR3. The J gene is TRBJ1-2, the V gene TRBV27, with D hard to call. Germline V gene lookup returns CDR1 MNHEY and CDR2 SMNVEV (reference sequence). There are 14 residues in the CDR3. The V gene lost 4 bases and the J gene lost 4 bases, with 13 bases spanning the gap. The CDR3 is CASSSLHQGYGYTF. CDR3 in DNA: TGTGCCAGCAGTTCACTACACCAAGGCTATGGCTACACCTTC.

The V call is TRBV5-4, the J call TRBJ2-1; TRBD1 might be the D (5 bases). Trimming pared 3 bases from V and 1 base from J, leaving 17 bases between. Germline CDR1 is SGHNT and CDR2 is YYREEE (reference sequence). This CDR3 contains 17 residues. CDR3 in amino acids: CASSSSDTPGSYNEQFF. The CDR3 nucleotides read TGTGCCAGCAGCTCCTCGGACACCCCAGGGTCCTACAATGAGCAGTTCTTC.